Shown below are 4 T cell receptor beta chains from a single sample sequenced in a study of blood T cells in healthy people across ages. Sample-barcoded 5' priming and a J-beta primer mix drove a second PCR of roughly 7 to 11 cycles. TCRdb independently ran MiXCR on the 5' RACE reads; one entry per CDR3 protein. The sample comprises 1.5 million to 2 million distinct CDR3 sequences, roughly two fifths of which are singletons, and more than 20% rests with the top ten. Sequencing was performed on blood. All receptors come from a human donor in good health.

The J gene is TRBJ2-2, the V gene TRBV7-9; TRBD1 matches 7 bases. This CDR3 is 14 amino acids long. The V and J ends lost 5 bases and 4 bases, in that order; junction bases with no gene match: 4. Germline V CDR1 and CDR2: SEHNR, FQNEAQ (reference sequence). Written as DNA, the CDR3 is TGTGCCAGCAGCATCGGACAGGCCACCGGGGAGCTGTTTTTT. It specifies CASSIGQATGELFF.

The CDR3 loop is CASNRGLLLNTEAFF. In DNA, the CDR3 is TGTGCCAGCAACAGGGGACTTTTGCTGAACACTGAAGCTTTCTTT. The chain links TRBV6-5 to TRBJ1-1, with TRBD1 matching 7 bases. Trimming at V came to 7 bases and at J to 0 bases, leaving 8 bases not matched to a gene. Germline V gene data show CDR1 as MNHEY and CDR2 as SVGAGI. The CDR3 extends over 15 amino acids.

This chain connects TRBV20-1 to TRBJ2-6, with D tentatively TRBD1 (5 bases). The CDR3 is 15 amino acids. Germline values: CDR1 DFQATT, CDR2 SNEGSKA (reference sequence). The V and J ends lost 0 bases and 9 bases respectively, with 15 bases between them. The CDR3 reads CSARDRRVPINVLTF. CDR3 sequence (DNA): TGCAGTGCTAGAGATCGCAGGGTCCCCATCAACGTCCTGACTTTC.

This clonotype was counted many times. This rearrangement joins TRBV4-3 to TRBJ2-7; D might be TRBD1 or TRBD2, each matching 6 bases. V lost 0 bases to trimming and J lost 3 bases, with 18 bases between them. CDR3 length: 17 residues. CDR1 is LGHNA and CDR2 is YSLEER in the germline V gene. CDR3: CASSQDESRGRNYEQYF. CDR3 in DNA: TGCGCCAGCAGCCAAGATGAGAGCCGGGGGCGAAACTACGAGCAGTACTTC.